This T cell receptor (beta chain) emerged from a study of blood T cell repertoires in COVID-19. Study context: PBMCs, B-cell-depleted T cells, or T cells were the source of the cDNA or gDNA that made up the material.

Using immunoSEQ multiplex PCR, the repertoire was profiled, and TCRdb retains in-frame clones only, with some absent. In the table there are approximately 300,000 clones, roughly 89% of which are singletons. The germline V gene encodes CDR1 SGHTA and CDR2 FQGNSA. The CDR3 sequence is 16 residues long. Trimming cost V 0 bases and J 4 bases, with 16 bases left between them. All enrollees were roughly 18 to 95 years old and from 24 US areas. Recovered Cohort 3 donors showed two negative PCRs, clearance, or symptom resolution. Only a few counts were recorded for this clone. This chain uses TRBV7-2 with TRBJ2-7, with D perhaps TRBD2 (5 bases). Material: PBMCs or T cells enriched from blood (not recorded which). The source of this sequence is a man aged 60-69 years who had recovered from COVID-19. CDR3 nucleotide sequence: TGTGCCAGCAGCTTAGCGGGGAGTAGCTCCGCGTACGAGCAGTACTTC. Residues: CASSLAGSSSAYEQYF.